This is a list of T cell receptor beta chains from one sample in a study of blood T cell repertoires in COVID-19. TCRdb keeps only in-frame clones here, not all; method: immunoSEQ multiplex PCR. The sample lists about 300,000 clones; about nine tenths were seen once. Sequencing was carried out using PBMCs or T cells enriched from blood (not recorded which). The receptors originated from a man aged 25 to 40 who had recovered from COVID-19. Each CDR3 is given with its conserved first and last residue. The order of the fields is V gene, D gene, J gene, CDR3 DNA, CDR3 protein. D genes are given only for firm matches.

TRBV24-1,-,TRBJ2-3,TGTGCCACCAGTGATCCGAGGCAGGGGAAGTCTTACACAGATACGCAGTATTTT,CATSDPRQGKSYTDTQYF
TRBV18,-,TRBJ2-5,TGTGCCAGCTCACCCCCCTTAGGCCGGGGGGCCCAAGAGACCCAGTACTTC,CASSPPLGRGAQETQYF
TRBV5-6,TRBD1,TRBJ2-2,TGTGCCAGCACCGGGACAGGGGGCGCGATCGGGGAGCTGTTTTTT,CASTGTGGAIGELFF
TRBV30,-,TRBJ1-1,TGTGCCTGGAGTTACGGGTCGTCAGCTGAAGCTTTCTTT,CAWSYGSSAEAFF
TRBV3-1/TRBV3-2,TRBD1,TRBJ1-6,TGTGCCAGCAGCCTCAAGGGACAGGGCTCACCCCTCCACTTT,CASSLKGQGSPLHF
TRBV15,TRBD1,TRBJ1-6,TGTGCCACCAGCAGCAATAGACAGGGAGCACCCCTCCACTTT,CATSSNRQGAPLHF
TRBV5-1,-,TRBJ2-1,TGCGCCAGCAGCTTGCCCAGTTTGGGGCTCAGGGGCAATGAGCAGTTCTTC,CASSLPSLGLRGNEQFF
TRBV6-6,-,TRBJ2-7,TGTGCCAGCACCTCAGCCAGCGGAAACTACGAGCAGTACTTC,CASTSASGNYEQYF
TRBV24-1,TRBD1,TRBJ2-3,TGTGCCACCAGTGACTGGGGGCTCGGGACAGGGGGCTGGGATACGCAGTATTTT,CATSDWGLGTGGWDTQYF
TRBV5-1,TRBD1,TRBJ2-1,TGCGCCAGCAGCTTGGCCGGTACGGGGACAGGGTGGGAGCAGTTCTTC,CASSLAGTGTGWEQFF
TRBV5-4,-,TRBJ1-1,TGTGCCAGCAGCTTGGGTGTAGGGACATTGAACACTGAAGCTTTCTTT,CASSLGVGTLNTEAFF
TRBV28,TRBD1,TRBJ2-2,TGTGCCAGCAGACAGCCGGGACAGGGGGCGCCCGGGGAGCTGTTTTTT,CASRQPGQGAPGELFF
TRBV11-2,TRBD1,TRBJ2-5,TGTGCCAGCAGCTTTCGAACAGGGGTAGAGACCCAGTACTTC,CASSFRTGVETQYF
TRBV23-1,TRBD1,TRBJ1-6,TGCGCCAGCAGTCCCGACAGGGGGCGTGCGAGCTCCTATAATTCACCCCTCCACTTT,CASSPDRGRASSYNSPLHF